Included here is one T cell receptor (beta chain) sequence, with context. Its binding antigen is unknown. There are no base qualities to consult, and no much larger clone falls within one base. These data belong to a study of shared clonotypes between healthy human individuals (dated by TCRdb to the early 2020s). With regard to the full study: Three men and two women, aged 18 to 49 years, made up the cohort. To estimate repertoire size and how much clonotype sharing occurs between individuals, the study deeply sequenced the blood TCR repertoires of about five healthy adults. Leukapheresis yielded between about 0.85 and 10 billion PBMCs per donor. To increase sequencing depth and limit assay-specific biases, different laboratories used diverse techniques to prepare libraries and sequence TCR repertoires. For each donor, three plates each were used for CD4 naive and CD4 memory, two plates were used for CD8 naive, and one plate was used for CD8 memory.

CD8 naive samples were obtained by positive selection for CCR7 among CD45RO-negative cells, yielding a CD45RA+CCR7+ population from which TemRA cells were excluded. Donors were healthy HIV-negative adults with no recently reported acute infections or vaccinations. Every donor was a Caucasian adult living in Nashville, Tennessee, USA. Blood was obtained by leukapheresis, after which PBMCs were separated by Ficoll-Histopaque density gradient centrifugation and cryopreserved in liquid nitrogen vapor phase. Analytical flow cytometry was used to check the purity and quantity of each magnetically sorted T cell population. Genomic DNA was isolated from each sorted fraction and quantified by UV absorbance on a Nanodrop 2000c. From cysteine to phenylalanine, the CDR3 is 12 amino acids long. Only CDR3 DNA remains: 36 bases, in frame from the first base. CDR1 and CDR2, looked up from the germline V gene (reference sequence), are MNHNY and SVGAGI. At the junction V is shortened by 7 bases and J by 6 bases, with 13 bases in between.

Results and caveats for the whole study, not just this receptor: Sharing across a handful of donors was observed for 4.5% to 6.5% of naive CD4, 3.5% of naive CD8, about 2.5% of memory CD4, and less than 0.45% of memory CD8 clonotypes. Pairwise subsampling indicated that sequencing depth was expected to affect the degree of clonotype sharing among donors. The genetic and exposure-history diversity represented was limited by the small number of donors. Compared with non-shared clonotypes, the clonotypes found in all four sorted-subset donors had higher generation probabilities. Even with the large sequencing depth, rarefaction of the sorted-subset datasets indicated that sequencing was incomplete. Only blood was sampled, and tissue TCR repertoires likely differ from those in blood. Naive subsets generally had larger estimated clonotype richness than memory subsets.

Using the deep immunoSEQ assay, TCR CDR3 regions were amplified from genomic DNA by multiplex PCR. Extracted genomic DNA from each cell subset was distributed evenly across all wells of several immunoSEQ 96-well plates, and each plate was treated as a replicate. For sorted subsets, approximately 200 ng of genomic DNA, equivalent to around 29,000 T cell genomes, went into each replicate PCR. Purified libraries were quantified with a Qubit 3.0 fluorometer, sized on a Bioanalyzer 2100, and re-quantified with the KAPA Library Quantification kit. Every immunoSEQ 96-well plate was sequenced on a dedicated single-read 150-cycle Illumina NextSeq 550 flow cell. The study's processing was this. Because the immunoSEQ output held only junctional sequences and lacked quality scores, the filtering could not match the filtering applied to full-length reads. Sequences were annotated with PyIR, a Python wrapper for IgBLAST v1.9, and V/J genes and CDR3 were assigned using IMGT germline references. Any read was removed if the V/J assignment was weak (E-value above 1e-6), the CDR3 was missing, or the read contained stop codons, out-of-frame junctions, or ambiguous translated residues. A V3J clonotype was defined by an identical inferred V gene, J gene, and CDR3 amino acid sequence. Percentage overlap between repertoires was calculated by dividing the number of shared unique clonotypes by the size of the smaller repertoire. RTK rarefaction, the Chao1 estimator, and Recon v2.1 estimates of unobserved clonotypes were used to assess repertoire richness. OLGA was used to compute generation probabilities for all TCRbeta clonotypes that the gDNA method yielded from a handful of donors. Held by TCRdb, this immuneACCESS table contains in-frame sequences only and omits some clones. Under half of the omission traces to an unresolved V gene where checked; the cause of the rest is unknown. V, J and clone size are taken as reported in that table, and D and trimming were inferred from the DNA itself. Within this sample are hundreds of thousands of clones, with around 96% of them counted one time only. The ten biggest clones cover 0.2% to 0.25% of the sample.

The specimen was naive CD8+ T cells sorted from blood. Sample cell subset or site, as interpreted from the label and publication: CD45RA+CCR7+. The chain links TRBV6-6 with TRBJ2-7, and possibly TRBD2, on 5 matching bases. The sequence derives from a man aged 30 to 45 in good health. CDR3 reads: CASTSSRSEQYF. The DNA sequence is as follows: TGTGCCAGCACCTCTAGCCGGTCCGAGCAGTACTTC.